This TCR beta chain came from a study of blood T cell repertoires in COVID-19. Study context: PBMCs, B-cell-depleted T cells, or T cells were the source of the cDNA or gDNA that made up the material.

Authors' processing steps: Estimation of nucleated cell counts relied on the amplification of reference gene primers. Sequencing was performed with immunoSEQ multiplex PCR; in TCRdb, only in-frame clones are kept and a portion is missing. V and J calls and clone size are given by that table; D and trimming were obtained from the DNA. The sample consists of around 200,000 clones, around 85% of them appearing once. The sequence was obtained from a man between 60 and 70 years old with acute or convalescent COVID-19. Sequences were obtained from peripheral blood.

The CDR3 reads CASSRSGGRLYEQFF. The CDR3 DNA sequence: TGTGCCAGCAGCCGTAGCGGGGGTAGACTATATGAGCAGTTCTTC. The chain is built from TRBV28 and TRBJ2-1, with 9 bases matching TRBD2. V lost 6 bases to trimming and J lost 8 bases; unmatched junction nucleotides: 11. The CDR3 runs 15 residues. The germline V gene has CDR1 MDHEN and CDR2 SYDVKM.